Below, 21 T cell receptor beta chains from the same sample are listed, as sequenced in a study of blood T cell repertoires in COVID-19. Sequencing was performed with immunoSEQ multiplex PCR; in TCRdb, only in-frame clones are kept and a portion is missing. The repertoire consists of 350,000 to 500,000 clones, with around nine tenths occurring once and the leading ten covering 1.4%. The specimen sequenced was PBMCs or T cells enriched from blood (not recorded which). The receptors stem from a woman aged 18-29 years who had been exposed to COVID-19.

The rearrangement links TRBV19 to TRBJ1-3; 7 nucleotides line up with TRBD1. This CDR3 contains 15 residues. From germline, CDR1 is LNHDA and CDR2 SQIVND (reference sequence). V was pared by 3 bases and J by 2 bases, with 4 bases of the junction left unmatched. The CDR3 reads CASSISDRAGNTIYF. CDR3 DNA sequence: TGTGCCAGTAGTATCTCCGACAGGGCTGGAAACACCATATATTTT.

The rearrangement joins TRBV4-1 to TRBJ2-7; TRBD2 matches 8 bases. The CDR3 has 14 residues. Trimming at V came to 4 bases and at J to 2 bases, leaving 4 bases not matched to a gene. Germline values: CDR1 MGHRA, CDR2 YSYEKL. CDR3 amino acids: CASSPLADPYEQYF. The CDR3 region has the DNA TGCGCCAGCAGCCCACTAGCGGATCCCTACGAGCAGTACTTC.

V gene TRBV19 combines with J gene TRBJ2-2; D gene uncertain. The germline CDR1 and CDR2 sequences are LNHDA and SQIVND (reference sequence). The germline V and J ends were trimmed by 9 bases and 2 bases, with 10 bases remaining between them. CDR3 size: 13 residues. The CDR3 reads CASLRSNTGELFF. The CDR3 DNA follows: TGTGCCAGCCTAAGGAGTAACACCGGGGAGCTGTTTTTT. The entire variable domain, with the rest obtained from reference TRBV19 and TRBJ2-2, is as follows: DGGITQSPKYLFRKEGQNVTLSCEQNLNHDAMYWYRQDPGQGLRLIYYSQIVNDFQKGDIAEGYSVSREKKESFPLTVTSAQKNPTAFYLCASLRSNTGELFFGEGSRLTVL.

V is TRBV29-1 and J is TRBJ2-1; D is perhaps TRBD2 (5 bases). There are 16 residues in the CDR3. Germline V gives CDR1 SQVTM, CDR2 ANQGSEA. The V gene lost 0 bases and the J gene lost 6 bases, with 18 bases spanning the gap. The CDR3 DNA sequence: TGCAGCGTTGAAGATCAGCAGCTGGGAGTAACCAATGAGCAGTTCTTC. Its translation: CSVEDQQLGVTNEQFF.

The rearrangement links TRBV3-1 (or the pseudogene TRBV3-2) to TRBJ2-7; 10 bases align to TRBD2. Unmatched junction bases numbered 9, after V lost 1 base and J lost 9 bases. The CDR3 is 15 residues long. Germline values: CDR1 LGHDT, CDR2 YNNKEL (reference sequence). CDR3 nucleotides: TGTGCCAGCAGCCAAGGCCCCAGCGGGGGGGCGGGGCAGTACTTC. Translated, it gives CASSQGPSGGAGQYF.

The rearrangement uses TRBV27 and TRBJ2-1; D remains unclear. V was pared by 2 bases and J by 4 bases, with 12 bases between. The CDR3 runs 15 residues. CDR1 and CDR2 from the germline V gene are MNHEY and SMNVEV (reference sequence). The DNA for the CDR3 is TGTGCCAGCAGTTTAAATATGGGCCGGTACAATGAGCAGTTCTTC. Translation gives CASSLNMGRYNEQFF.

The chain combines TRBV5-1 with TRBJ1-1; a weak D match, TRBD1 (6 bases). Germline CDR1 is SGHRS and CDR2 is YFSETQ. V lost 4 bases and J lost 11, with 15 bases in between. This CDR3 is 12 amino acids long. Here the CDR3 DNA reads TGCGCCAGCAGCCCGGGGGGGCTAGTGGCTTTCTTT. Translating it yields CASSPGGLVAFF. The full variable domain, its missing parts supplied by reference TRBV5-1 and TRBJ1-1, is KAGVTQTPRYLIKTRGQQVTLSCSPISGHRSVSWYQQTPGQGLQFLFEYFSETQRNKGNFPGRFSGRQFSNSRSEMNVSTLELGDSALYLCASSPGGLVAFFGQGTRLTVV.

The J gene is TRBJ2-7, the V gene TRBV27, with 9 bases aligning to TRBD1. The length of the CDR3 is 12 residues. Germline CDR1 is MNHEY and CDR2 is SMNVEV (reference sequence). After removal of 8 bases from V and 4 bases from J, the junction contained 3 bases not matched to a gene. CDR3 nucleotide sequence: TGTGCCAGCGGAGGACAGGGGTACGAGCAGTACTTC. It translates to CASGGQGYEQYF.

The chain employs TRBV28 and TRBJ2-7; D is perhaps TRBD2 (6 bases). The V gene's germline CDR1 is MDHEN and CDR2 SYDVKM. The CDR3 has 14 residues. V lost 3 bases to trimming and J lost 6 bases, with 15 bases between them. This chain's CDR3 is CASSLAAGTGEQYF. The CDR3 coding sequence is TGTGCCAGCAGTTTGGCGGCCGGGACTGGCGAGCAGTACTTC.

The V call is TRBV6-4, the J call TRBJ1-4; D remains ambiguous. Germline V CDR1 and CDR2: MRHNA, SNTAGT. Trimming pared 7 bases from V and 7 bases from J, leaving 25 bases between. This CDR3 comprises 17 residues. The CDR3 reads CASKISAPNPTSEKLFF. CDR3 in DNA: TGTGCCAGCAAGATAAGTGCCCCGAACCCAACTTCTGAAAAACTGTTTTTT.

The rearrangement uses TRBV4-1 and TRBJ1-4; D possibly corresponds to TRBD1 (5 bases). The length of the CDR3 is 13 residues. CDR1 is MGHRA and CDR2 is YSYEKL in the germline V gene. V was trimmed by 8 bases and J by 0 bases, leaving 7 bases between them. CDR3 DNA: TGCGCCAGCCGACAGACAACTAATGAAAAACTGTTTTTT. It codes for CASRQTTNEKLFF.

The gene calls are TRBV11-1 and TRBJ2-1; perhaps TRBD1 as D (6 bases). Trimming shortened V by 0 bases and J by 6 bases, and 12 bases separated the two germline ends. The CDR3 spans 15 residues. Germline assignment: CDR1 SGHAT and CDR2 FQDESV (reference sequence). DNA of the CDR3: TGTGCCAGCAGCTTAGCGATGGCAGGGGTCAATGAGCAGTTCTTC. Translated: CASSLAMAGVNEQFF.

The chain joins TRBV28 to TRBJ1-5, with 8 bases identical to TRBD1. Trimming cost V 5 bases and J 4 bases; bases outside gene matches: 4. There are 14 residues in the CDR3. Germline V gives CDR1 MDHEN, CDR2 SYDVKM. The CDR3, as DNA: TGTGCCAGCAGTACTCAGGGGGCGAATCAGCCCCAGCATTTT. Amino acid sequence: CASSTQGANQPQHF.

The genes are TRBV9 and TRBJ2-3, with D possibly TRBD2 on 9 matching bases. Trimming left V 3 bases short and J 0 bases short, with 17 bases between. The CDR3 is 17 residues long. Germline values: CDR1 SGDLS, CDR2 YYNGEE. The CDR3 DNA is TGTGCCAGCAGCGCGCGGGGGGGACAGGAGAGCACAGATACGCAGTATTTT. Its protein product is CASSARGGQESTDTQYF.

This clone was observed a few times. Here the CDR3 reads CASSLGVATGETQYF. DNA for the CDR3: TGTGCCAGCAGCTTAGGCGTTGCTACGGGGGAGACCCAGTACTTC. The V call is TRBV7-9, the J call TRBJ2-5; D may be TRBD2 (5 bases). Per the germline V gene, CDR1 is SEHNR and CDR2 is FQNEAQ (reference sequence). Trimming cost V 1 base and J 5 bases, with 14 bases left between them. This CDR3 is 15 amino acids long. The variable domain in full, completed from reference TRBV7-9 and TRBJ2-5, reads DTGVSQNPRHKITKRGQNVTFRCDPISEHNRLYWYRQTLGQGPEFLTYFQNEAQLEKSRLLSDRFSAERPKGSFSTLEIQRTEQGDSAMYLCASSLGVATGETQYFGPGTRLLVL.

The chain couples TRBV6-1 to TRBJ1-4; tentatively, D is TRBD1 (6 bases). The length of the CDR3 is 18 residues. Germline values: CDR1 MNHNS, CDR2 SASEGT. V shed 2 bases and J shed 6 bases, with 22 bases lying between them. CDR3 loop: CASSEWARGYLGDEKLFF. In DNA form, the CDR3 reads TGTGCCAGCAGTGAATGGGCCAGGGGCTACCTTGGGGATGAAAAACTGTTTTTT.

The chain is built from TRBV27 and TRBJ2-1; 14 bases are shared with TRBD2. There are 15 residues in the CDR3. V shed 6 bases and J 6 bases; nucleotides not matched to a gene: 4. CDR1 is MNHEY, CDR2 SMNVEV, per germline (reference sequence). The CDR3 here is CASSPGTSGSNEQFF. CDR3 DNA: TGTGCCAGCAGCCCTGGGACTAGCGGGAGCAATGAGCAGTTCTTC.

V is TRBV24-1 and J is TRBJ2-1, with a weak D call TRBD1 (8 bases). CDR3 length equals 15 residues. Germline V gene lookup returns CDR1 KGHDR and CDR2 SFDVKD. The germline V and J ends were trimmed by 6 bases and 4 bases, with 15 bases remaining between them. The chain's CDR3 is CATSQQGGTYNEQFF. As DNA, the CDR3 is TGTGCCACCAGTCAACAGGGGGGGACTTACAATGAGCAGTTCTTC.

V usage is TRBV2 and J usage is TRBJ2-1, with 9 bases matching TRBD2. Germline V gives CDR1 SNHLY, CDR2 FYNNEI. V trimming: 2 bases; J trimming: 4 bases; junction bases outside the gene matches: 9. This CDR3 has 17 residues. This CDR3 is CASSEWPGTSRYNEQFF. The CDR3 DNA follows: TGTGCCAGCAGTGAATGGCCGGGGACTAGCAGATACAATGAGCAGTTCTTC.

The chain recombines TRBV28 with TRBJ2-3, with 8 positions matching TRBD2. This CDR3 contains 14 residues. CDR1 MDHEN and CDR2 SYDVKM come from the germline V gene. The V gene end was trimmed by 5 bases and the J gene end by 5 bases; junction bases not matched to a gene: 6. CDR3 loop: CASSQGLVVDTQYF. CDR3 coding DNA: TGTGCCAGCAGTCAGGGACTAGTGGTAGATACGCAGTATTTT.

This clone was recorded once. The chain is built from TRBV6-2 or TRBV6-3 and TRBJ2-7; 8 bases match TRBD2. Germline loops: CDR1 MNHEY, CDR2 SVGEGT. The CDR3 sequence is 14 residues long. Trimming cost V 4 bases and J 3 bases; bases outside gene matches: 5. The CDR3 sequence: CASSLAGRYYEQYF. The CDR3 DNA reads TGTGCCAGCAGTTTAGCGGGGCGATACTACGAGCAGTACTTC.